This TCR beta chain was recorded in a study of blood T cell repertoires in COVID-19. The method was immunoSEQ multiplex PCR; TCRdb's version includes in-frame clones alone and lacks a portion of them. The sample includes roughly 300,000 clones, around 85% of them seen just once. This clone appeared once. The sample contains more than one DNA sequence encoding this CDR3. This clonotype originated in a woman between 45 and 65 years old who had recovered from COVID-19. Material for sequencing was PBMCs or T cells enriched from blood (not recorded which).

DNA of the CDR3: TGTGCCAGCAGTCCCGGCAGGGCTGGCAATCAGCCCCAGCATTTT. This encodes CASSPGRAGNQPQHF. The V call is TRBV6-5, the J call TRBJ1-5, with a possible D match to TRBD1 (5 bases). V was clipped by 5 bases and J by 2 bases, with 13 bases between them. The CDR3 extends over 15 amino acids. Germline V CDR1 and CDR2: MNHEY, SVGAGI.